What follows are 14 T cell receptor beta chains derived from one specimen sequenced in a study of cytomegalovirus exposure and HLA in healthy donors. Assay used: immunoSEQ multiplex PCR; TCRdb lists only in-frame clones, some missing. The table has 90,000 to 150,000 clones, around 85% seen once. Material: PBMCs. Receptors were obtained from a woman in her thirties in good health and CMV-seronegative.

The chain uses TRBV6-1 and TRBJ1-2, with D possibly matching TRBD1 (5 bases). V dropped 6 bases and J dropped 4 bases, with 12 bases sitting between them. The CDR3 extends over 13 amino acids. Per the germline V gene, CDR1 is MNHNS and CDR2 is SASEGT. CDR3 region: CASRNPGGYGYTF. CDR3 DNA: TGTGCCAGCAGGAACCCCGGGGGCTATGGCTACACCTTC.

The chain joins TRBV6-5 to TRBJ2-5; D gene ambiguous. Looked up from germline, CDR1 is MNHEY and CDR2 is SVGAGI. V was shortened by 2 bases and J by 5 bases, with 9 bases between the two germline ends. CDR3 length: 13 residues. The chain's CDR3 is CASSYLGGETQYF. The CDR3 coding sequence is TGTGCCAGCAGTTACCTAGGTGGGGAGACCCAGTACTTC.

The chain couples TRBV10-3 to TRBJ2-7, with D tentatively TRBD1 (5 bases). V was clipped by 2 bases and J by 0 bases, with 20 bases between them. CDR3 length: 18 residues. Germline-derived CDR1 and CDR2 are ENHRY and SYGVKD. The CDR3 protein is CAISERLQGIKVSYEQYF. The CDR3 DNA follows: TGTGCCATCAGTGAGCGGTTGCAGGGCATTAAGGTCTCCTACGAGCAGTACTTC.

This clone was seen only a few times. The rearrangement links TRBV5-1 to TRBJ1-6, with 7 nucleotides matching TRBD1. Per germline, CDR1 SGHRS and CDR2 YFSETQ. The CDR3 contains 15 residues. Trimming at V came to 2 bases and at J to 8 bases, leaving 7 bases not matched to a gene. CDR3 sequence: CASSLSWDRDSPLHF. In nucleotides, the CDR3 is TGCGCCAGCAGCTTATCATGGGACAGAGATTCACCCCTCCACTTT.

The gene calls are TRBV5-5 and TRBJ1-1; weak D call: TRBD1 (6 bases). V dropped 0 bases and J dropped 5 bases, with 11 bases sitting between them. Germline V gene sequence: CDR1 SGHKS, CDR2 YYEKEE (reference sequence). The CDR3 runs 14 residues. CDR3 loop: CASSLGVRGTEAFF. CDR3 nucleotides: TGTGCCAGCAGCTTGGGTGTCAGGGGTACTGAAGCTTTCTTT.

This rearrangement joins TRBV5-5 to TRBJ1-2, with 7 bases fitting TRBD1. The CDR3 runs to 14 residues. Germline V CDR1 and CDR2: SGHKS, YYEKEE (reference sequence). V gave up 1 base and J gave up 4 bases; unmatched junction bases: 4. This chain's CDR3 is CASSLTGAGYGYTF. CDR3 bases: TGTGCCAGCAGCTTGACAGGGGCCGGCTATGGCTACACCTTC.

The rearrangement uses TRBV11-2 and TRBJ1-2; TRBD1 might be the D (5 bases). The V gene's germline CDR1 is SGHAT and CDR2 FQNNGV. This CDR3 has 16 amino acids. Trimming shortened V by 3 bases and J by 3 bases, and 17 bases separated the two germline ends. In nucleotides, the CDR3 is TGTGCCAGCAGCTTGGGATGGGGGGGGTTAGACTATGGCTACACCTTC. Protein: CASSLGWGGLDYGYTF.

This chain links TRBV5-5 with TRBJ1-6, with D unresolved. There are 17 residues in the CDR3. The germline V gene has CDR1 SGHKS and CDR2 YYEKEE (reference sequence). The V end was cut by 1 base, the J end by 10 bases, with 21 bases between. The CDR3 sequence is CASSLSLFPRENSPLHF. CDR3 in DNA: TGTGCCAGCAGCTTGAGTCTTTTCCCGAGGGAAAACTCACCCCTCCACTTT.

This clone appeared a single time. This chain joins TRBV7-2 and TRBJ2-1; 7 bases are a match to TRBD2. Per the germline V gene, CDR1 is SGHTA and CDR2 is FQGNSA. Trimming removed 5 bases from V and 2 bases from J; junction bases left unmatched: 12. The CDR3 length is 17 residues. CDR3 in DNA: TGTGCCAGCAGCCCCCGACCGACTAGCACCGCCTACAATGAGCAGTTCTTC. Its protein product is CASSPRPTSTAYNEQFF. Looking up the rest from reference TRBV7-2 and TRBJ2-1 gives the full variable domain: GAGVSQSPSNKVTEKGKDVELRCDPISGHTALYWYRQSLGQGLEFLIYFQGNSAPDKSGLPSDRFSAERTGGSVSTLTIQRTQQEDSAVYLCASSPRPTSTAYNEQFFGPGTRLTVL.

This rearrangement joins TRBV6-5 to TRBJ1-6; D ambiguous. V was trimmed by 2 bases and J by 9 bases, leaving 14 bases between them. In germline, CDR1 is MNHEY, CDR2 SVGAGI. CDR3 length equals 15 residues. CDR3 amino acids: CASSYGGDQRSPLHF. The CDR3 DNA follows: TGTGCCAGCAGTTACGGCGGGGATCAACGTTCACCCCTCCACTTT.

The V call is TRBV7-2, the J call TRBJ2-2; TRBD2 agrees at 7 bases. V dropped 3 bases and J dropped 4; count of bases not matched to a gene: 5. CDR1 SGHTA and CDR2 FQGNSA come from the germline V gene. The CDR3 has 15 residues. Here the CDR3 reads CASSLSGARTGELFF. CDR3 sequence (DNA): TGTGCCAGCAGCTTGAGCGGGGCGCGCACCGGGGAGCTGTTTTTT.

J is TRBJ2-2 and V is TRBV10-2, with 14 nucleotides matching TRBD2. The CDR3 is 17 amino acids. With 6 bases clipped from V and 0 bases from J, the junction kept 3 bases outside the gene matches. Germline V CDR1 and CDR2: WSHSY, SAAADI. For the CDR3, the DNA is TGCGCCAGCAGGGGACTAGCGGGGGCCGCGAACACCGGGGAGCTGTTTTTT. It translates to CASRGLAGAANTGELFF.

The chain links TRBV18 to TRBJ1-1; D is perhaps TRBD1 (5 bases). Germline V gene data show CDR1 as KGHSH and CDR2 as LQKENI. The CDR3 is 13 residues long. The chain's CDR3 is CAGRVNEDTEAFF. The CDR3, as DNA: TGTGCAGGCAGGGTGAATGAGGACACTGAAGCTTTCTTT.

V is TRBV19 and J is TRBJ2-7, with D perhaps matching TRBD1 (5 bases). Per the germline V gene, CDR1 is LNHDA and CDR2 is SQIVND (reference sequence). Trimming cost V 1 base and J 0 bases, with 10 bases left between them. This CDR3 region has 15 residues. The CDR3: CASSIALTVSYEQYF. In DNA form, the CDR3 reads TGTGCCAGTAGTATAGCCCTGACAGTCTCCTACGAGCAGTACTTC.